This TCR beta chain was captured by sequencing in a study of blood T cells in healthy people across ages. It was with a sample-barcoded 5' primer and a J-beta primer mix that a second PCR of about 6 to 11 cycles was run. From the 5' RACE reads, TCRdb called clonotypes with MiXCR, one entry per CDR3 protein. The sample carries some 760,000 distinct CDR3 sequences, just under 25% recorded once. The extraction recovered at least 5 micrograms of total RNA per sample. The V gene's germline CDR1 is SEHNR and CDR2 FQNEAQ (reference sequence). The CDR3 spans 14 residues. With 6 bases removed from V and 0 bases from J, the gap between germline ends came to 11 bases. These data are also associated with another study on T cells of mothers and their children.

The origin of this receptor is a boy aged 5 to 17 in good health. Sequenced input: blood. The chain recombines TRBV7-9 with TRBJ1-2; D is ambiguous. The CDR3 reads CASSGEATNYGYTF. The CDR3 DNA follows: TGTGCCAGCAGTGGGGAGGCAACTAACTATGGCTACACCTTC.